Listed below are T cell receptor beta chains from one sample, sequenced in a study of a mutant IDH1 vaccine in newly diagnosed glioma. Profiled with immunoSEQ multiplex PCR; TCRdb holds only in-frame clones, not every one. The profile shows tens of thousands of clones, under 90% of them singletons. These receptors have no identified antigens. Sequences were derived from PBMCs, sampled from a glioma patient whose treatment included an IDH1 peptide vaccine. The receptors stem from a man aged 18 to 29 with glioma. The conserved cysteine and the conserved F or W are not part of the CDR3 here.

J gene: TRBJ1-1; V gene: TRBV7-9; CDR3 protein: ASSSTSNTEAF
J gene: TRBJ2-7; V gene: TRBV6-5; CDR3 protein: ASSWDRDYEQY
J gene: TRBJ2-2; V gene: TRBV5-1; CDR3 protein: ASSLGPDTGELF
J gene: TRBJ2-2; V gene: TRBV7-3; CDR3 protein: ASSFSNTGELF
J gene: TRBJ2-1; V gene: TRBV25-1; CDR3 protein: ASSEGGSSYNEQF
J gene: TRBJ2-5; V gene: TRBV5-1; CDR3 protein: ASSLDWGGETQY
J gene: TRBJ1-1; V gene: TRBV15; CDR3 protein: ATSSRTESEAF
J gene: TRBJ1-1; V gene: TRBV4-2; CDR3 protein: ASSQGRVGTEAF
J gene: TRBJ2-7; V gene: TRBV20-1; CDR3 protein: SAQTHYEQY
J gene: TRBJ1-1; V gene: TRBV30; CDR3 protein: AWEGQGGTEAF
J gene: TRBJ2-7; V gene: TRBV4-2; CDR3 protein: ASSQASLNSYEQY
J gene: TRBJ2-1; V gene: TRBV6-5; CDR3 protein: ASSFVRPYNEQF
J gene: TRBJ2-7; V gene: TRBV27; CDR3 protein: ASSLSLSGFYEQY
J gene: TRBJ1-2; V gene: TRBV19; CDR3 protein: ASSIAAGDYGYT
J gene: TRBJ2-3; V gene: TRBV2; CDR3 protein: ASSASGGGDTQY
J gene: TRBJ2-7; V gene: TRBV7-8; CDR3 protein: ASSLAQAIAYEQY
J gene: TRBJ2-1; V gene: TRBV27; CDR3 protein: ASSLLLAGGYEQF
J gene: TRBJ2-2; V gene: TRBV7-2; CDR3 protein: ASSWMRQINTGELF
J gene: TRBJ1-2; V gene: TRBV6-1; CDR3 protein: ASKQGPLTNYGYT
J gene: TRBJ2-3; V gene: TRBV6-4; CDR3 protein: ASSDSTGSPDTQY
J gene: TRBJ2-2; V gene: TRBV6-5; CDR3 protein: ASRTGSWNTGELF
J gene: TRBJ2-1; V gene: TRBV11-2; CDR3 protein: ASSFDSIGYNEQF
J gene: TRBJ1-5; V gene: TRBV18; CDR3 protein: ASSPTLSNQPQH
J gene: TRBJ2-3; V gene: TRBV4-3; CDR3 protein: ASSQERLAGADTQY
J gene: TRBJ1-1; V gene: TRBV27; CDR3 protein: ASSLTFWGNTEAF
J gene: TRBJ2-2; V gene: TRBV28; CDR3 protein: ASSFTGGLHTGELF
J gene: TRBJ1-2; V gene: TRBV5-5; CDR3 protein: ASSLVQTLAYGYT
J gene: TRBJ2-5; V gene: TRBV27; CDR3 protein: ASSLIGKQETQY
J gene: TRBJ2-2; V gene: TRBV7-3; CDR3 protein: ASSSFGTGAGTGELF
J gene: TRBJ2-3; V gene: TRBV6-6; CDR3 protein: ASSYSGATDTQY
J gene: TRBJ1-4; V gene: TRBV30; CDR3 protein: AWRGDGDEKLF
J gene: TRBJ1-5; V gene: TRBV2; CDR3 protein: ASSAAGLSNQPQH
J gene: TRBJ2-7; V gene: TRBV4-1; CDR3 protein: ASSQPGLARSYEQY
J gene: TRBJ2-2; V gene: TRBV6-1; CDR3 protein: ASSVSQANTGELF
J gene: TRBJ1-5; V gene: TRBV6-1; CDR3 protein: ASSGLDRINQPQH